This paragraph covers one T cell receptor (beta chain) sequence. The data were taken from a study of cytomegalovirus exposure and HLA in healthy donors. CDR3 length: 18 residues. The germline V gene encodes CDR1 MDHEN and CDR2 SYDVKM. V gave up 2 bases and J gave up 1 base; unmatched junction bases: 11. The PCR employed 60 Vbeta primers together with 13 Jbeta primers. Generated by immunoSEQ multiplex PCR, the TCRdb table keeps only in-frame clones and is missing some. The table shows fewer than 200,000 clones, with roughly 80% occurring only once. Unrecorded immune exposure was likely among donors, who were nominally healthy when sampled.

This TCR was recovered from a girl aged 2 to 9 in good health and CMV-seropositive. J is TRBJ2-7 and V is TRBV28; 10 bases match TRBD2. The sample consisted of PBMCs. The CDR3: CASSLNSSGSNNSYEQYF. The CDR3 DNA reads TGTGCCAGCAGTTTAAACTCTAGCGGGAGTAATAATTCCTACGAGCAGTACTTC.